A selection of T cell receptor beta chains follows, all from one sample in a study of tumor-infiltrating lymphocytes in oesophageal squamous cell carcinoma. TCRdb redid the calling of the PCR reads with MiXCR, one entry per CDR3 protein. The sample yields around 22,000 distinct CDR3 sequences, 34% seen once. Sequenced input: esophageal tumor tissue. These receptors were taken from a female donor with esophageal squamous cell carcinoma. CDR3s include the opening cysteine and the closing phenylalanine or tryptophan. A D gene is named only where the DNA matches it firmly. The size of a clone is reported for some rows only, either as once, few or many, or as a class for expanded clones.

j_gene	v_gene	abundance	d_gene	CDR3nt	CDR3aa
TRBJ2-1	TRBV6-1	many	-	TGTGCCAGCACCCCAACCCAAAATGAGCAGTTCTTC	CASTPTQNEQFF
TRBJ2-1	TRBV10-3	many	TRBD2	TGTGCCATCAGTGAGCGTACTAGCGGGGGCAATGAGCAGTTCTTC	CAISERTSGGNEQFF
TRBJ2-1	TRBV25-1	few	-	TGTGCCAGCAGCCAACAGGTATACAATGAGCAGTTCTTC	CASSQQVYNEQFF
TRBJ2-3	TRBV11-2	many	-	TGTGCCAGCAGCTTGGGGGGCGGAGGCACAGATACGCAGTATTTT	CASSLGGGGTDTQYF
TRBJ1-1	TRBV7-4	-	-	TGTGCCAGCAGCTTCTGGAACACCACTAGCGACCTATACAATGAGCAGTTCTTT	CASSFWNTTSDLYNEQFF
TRBJ2-4	TRBV19	few	-	TGTGCCAGTAGTTTCGGACTTAACATTCAGTACTTC	CASSFGLNIQYF
TRBJ2-3	TRBV3-1	once	TRBD1	TGTGCCAGCAGCCCCTGGGACAGGGGAGCGGATACGCAGTATTTT	CASSPWDRGADTQYF
TRBJ2-2	TRBV7-3	-	-	TGTGCCAGCAGCTTAACAGGGGGAACCGGGGAGCTGTTTTTT	CASSLTGGTGELFF
TRBJ2-7	TRBV15	few	-	TGTGCCACCAGCAGCCCTAAGAGACAAAAGCAGTACTTC	CATSSPKRQKQYF
TRBJ1-5	TRBV5-4	many	TRBD1	TGTGCCAGCAGCGCTGGACAGGGCAATCAGCCCCAGCATTTT	CASSAGQGNQPQHF
TRBJ1-5	TRBV3-1	-	-	TGTGCCAGCAGCCAAGGGGTACGCCAGCCCCAGCATTTT	CASSQGVRQPQHF
TRBJ1-2	TRBV18	-	-	TGTGCCAGCTCACCATGGGCCCCCTTC	CASSPWAPF
TRBJ1-2	TRBV27	many	-	TGTGCCAGCGGAAAGGGCCCTCAAGAGGTCTATGGCTACACCTTC	CASGKGPQEVYGYTF
TRBJ2-4	TRBV27	-	TRBD2	TGTGCCAGCAGTCCCGGGGGTAGCGGGATGAACAATGAGCAGTACTTC	CASSPGGSGMNNEQYF
TRBJ2-7	TRBV5-4	-	-	TGTGCCAGCAGCTGGAGGACCAACAGCGAGCAGTACTTC	CASSWRTNSEQYF
TRBJ1-5	TRBV6-2/TRBV6-3	-	-	TGTGCCAGCAGCTCCGCCGACAGAGGATTTAGGAATCAGCCCCAGCATTTT	CASSSADRGFRNQPQHF
TRBJ2-1	TRBV15	many	TRBD1	TGTGCCACCAGCAGAGCCTCGACAGGGGCCTACAATGAGCAGTTCTTC	CATSRASTGAYNEQFF
TRBJ2-7	TRBV28	many	-	TGTGCCAGCAAACGACAGGTAACCTCCTACGAGCAGTACTTC	CASKRQVTSYEQYF
TRBJ2-1	TRBV2	-	-	TGTGCCAGCACCTTAGAGGGGGTCCTCTCCTACAATGAGCAGTTCTTC	CASTLEGVLSYNEQFF
TRBJ1-2	TRBV6-1	medium-sized	-	TGTGCCAGCAGGGCCCCGGGCGAGTGGCTTAACTATGGCTACACCTTC	CASRAPGEWLNYGYTF
TRBJ2-7	TRBV6-1	many	-	TGTGCCAGCAGTGAAGGGGCCCTCGGCGAGCAGTACTTC	CASSEGALGEQYF
TRBJ1-6	TRBV6-1	many	TRBD1	TGTGCCAGCAGCGAAAAAGGGGGCGGCCGGATTTCACCCCTCCACTTT	CASSEKGGGRISPLHF
TRBJ2-7	TRBV28	-	-	TGTGCCAGCAGTCTCGGGACCACTATCTACGAGCAGTACTTC	CASSLGTTIYEQYF
TRBJ1-1	TRBV6-1	-	-	TGTGCCAGCACTATAGACGGAGGGAACACTGAAGCTTTCTTT	CASTIDGGNTEAFF
TRBJ2-1	TRBV30	-	-	TGTGCCTGGAGTGCCACTCGGGACAATGAGCAGTTCTTC	CAWSATRDNEQFF
TRBJ2-5	TRBV5-4	many	-	TGTGCCAGCAGCTTGTTTGGGGGGCGGGGAGGGCCACATGAGCAGTACTTC	CASSLFGGRGGPHEQYF
TRBJ2-1	TRBV25-1	many	-	TGTGCCAGCAGTGAACAGGGCTCCTACAATGAGCAGTTCTTC	CASSEQGSYNEQFF
TRBJ2-5	TRBV7-2	-	-	TGTGCCAGCAGCTCGACGCGGGGAGTCCAAGAGACCCAGTACTTC	CASSSTRGVQETQYF